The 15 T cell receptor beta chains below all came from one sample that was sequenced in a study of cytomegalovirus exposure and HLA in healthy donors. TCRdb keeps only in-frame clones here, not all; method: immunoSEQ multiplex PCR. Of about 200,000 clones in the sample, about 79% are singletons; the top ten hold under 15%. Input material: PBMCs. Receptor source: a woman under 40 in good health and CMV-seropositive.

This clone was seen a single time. The CDR3 spells CSVEPGVGAEQFF. CDR3 DNA: TGCAGCGTTGAACCCGGAGTGGGAGCTGAGCAGTTCTTC. V and J are TRBV29-1 and TRBJ2-1; TRBD2 might be the D (5 bases). The CDR3 is made up of 13 amino acids. In germline, CDR1 is SQVTM, CDR2 ANQGSEA. The ends were cut back, 2 bases at V and 9 bases at J, with 14 bases in the middle.

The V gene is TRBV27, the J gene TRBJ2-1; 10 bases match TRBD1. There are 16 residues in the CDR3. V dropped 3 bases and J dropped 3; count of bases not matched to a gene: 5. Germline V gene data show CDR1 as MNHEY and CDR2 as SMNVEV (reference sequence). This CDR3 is CASSFSTGGFYNEQFF. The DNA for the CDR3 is TGTGCCAGCAGTTTTTCGACAGGGGGCTTCTACAATGAGCAGTTCTTC.

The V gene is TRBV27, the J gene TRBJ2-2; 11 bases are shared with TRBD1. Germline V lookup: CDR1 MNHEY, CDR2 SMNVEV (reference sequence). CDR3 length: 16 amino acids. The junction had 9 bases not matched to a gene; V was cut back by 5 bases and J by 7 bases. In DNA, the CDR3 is TGTGCCAGCAGTAAAGGACAGGGGGCTTGGAACGGGGAGCTGTTTTTT. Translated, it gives CASSKGQGAWNGELFF.

In DNA form, the CDR3 reads TGCGCCACCAGGACAGGGGATGTGTCCGGGGAGCTGTTTTTT. Translation: CATRTGDVSGELFF. The chain carries TRBV5-1 and TRBJ2-2, with 9 bases matching TRBD1. Germline V gene sequence: CDR1 SGHRS, CDR2 YFSETQ. This CDR3 comprises 14 residues. Trimming removed 9 bases from V and 6 bases from J; junction bases left unmatched: 9.

As DNA, the CDR3 is TGCACCAGCAGCCAAGCTTCGGGAACGGTGGGCTACACCTTC. Its protein product is CTSSQASGTVGYTF. The chain recombines TRBV1 with TRBJ1-2. TRBV1 is shown as a pseudogene. The CDR3 runs 14 residues.

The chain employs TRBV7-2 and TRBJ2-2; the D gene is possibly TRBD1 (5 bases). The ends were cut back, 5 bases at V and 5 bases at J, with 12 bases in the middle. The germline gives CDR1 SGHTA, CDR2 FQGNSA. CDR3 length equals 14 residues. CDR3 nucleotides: TGTGCCAGCAGCAGACCAGGGTTGACCGGGGAGCTGTTTTTT. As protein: CASSRPGLTGELFF.

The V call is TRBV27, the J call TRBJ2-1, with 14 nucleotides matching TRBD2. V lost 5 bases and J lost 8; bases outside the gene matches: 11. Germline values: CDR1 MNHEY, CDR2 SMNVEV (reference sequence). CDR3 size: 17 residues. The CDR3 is CASSMTSGRARVHEQFF. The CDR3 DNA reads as TGTGCCAGCAGTATGACTAGCGGGAGGGCTCGTGTACATGAGCAGTTCTTC.

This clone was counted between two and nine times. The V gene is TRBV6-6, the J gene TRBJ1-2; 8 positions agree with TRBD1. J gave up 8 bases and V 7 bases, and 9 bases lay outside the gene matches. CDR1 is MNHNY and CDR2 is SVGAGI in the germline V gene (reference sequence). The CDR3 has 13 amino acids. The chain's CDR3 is CASKMDRARGYTF. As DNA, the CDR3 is TGTGCCAGCAAAATGGACAGGGCCCGAGGCTACACCTTC.

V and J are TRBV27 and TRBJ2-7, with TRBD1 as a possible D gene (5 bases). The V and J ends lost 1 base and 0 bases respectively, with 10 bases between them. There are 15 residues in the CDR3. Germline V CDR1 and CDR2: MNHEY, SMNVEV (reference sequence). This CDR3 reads CASSLWGDSSYEQYF. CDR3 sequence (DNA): TGTGCCAGCAGTTTATGGGGCGACAGCTCCTACGAGCAGTACTTC.

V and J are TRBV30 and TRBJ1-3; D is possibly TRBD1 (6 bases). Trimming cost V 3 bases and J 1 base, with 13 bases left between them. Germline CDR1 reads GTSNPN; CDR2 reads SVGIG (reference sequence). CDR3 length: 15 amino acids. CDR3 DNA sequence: TGTGCCTGGAGAAGGGGGTTTGGGTCTGGAAACACCATATATTTT. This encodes CAWRRGFGSGNTIYF. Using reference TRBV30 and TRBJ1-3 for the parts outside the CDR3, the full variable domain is SQTIHQWPATLVQPVGSPLSLECTVEGTSNPNLYWYRQAAGRGLQLLFYSVGIGQISSEVPQNLSASRPQDRQFILSSKKLLLSDSGFYLCAWRRGFGSGNTIYFGEGSWLTVV.

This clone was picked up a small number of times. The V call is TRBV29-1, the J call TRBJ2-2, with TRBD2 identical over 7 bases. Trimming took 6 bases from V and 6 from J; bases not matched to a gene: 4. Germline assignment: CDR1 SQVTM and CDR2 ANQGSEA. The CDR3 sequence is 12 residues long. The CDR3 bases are TGCAGCGTCCGGGACTACCCCGGGGAGCTGTTTTTT. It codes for CSVRDYPGELFF.

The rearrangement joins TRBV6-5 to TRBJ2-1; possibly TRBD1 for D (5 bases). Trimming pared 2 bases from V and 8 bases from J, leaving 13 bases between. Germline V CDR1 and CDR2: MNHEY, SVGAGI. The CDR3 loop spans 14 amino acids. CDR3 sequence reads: CASSYRGVVDEQFF. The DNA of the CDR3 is TGTGCCAGCAGTTACAGGGGCGTTGTGGATGAGCAGTTCTTC.

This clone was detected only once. The CDR3 loop is CASSLNRMVPGNTIYF. CDR3 DNA sequence: TGTGCCAGCAGCTTGAACAGGATGGTGCCTGGAAACACCATATATTTT. This rearrangement joins TRBV11-2 to TRBJ1-3; tentative D call: TRBD1 (5 bases). CDR1 is SGHAT, CDR2 FQNNGV, per germline. Between the trimmed V and J ends, which lost 3 bases and 2 bases, there was a span of 14 bases. This CDR3 is 16 amino acids long.

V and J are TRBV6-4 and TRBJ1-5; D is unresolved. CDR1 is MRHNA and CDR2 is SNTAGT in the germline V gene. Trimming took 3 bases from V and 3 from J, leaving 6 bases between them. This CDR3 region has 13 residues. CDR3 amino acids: CASSEEFNQPQHF. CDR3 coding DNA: TGTGCCAGCAGTGAAGAGTTCAATCAGCCCCAGCATTTT.

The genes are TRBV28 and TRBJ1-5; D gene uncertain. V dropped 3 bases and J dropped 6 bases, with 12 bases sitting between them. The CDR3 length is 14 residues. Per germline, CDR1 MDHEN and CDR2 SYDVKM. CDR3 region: CASSLPGPLQPQHF. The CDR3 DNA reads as TGTGCCAGCAGTTTGCCCGGTCCTCTTCAGCCCCAGCATTTT.